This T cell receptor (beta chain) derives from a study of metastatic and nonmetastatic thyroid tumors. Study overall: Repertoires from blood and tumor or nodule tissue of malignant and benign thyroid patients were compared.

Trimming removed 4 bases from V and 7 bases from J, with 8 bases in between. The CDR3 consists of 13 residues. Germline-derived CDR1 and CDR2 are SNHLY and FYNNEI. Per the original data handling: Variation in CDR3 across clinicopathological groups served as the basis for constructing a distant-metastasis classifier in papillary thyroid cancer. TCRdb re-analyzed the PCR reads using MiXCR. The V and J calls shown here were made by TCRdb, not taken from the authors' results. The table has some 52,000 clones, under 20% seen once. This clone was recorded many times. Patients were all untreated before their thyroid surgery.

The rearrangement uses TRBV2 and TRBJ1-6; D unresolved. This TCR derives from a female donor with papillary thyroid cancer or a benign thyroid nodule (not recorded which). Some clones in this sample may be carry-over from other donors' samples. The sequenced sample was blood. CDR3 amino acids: CASSGERNSPLHF. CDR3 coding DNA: TGTGCCAGCAGTGGGGAGAGAAATTCACCCCTCCACTTT. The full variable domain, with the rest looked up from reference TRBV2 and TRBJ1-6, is EPEVTQTPSHQVTQMGQEVILRCVPISNHLYFYWYRQILGQKVEFLVSFYNNEISEKSEIFDDQFSVERPDGSNFTLKIRSTKLEDSAMYFCASSGERNSPLHFGNGTRLTVT.